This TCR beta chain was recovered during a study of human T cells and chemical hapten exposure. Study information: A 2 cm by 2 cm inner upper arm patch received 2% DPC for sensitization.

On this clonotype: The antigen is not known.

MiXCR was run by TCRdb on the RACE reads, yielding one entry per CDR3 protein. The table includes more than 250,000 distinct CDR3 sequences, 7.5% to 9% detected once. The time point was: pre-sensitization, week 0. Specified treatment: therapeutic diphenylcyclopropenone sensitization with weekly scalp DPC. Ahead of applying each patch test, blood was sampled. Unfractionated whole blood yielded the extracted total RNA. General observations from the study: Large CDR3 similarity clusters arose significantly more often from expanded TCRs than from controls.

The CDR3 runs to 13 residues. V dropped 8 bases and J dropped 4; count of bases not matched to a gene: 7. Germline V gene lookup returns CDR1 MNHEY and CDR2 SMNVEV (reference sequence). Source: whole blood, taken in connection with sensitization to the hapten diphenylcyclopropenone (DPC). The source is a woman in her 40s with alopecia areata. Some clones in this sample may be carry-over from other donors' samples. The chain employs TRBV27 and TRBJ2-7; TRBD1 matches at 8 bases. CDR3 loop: CASGAGGLYEQYF. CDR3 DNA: TGTGCCAGCGGGGCAGGGGGCCTATACGAGCAGTACTTC.